This T cell receptor (beta chain) was identified in a study of patients and donors after allogeneic stem cell transplantation. This CDR3 is built from 14 residues. TCRdb reprocessed the RT-PCR reads with MiXCR, giving one entry per CDR3 protein. The table lists 800,000 to 1,000,000 distinct CDR3 sequences, about a sixth of them singletons. This clonotype was seen at least ten times. Sequences were obtained from blood, either unsorted or a sorted T cell fraction (not recorded which). This sequence was found in a human donor who was either an allogeneic HSCT recipient or a stem cell or donor lymphocyte infusion donor (not recorded which). It is not recorded whose cells these are; they may come from a transplant donor. The chain recombines TRBV21-1 with TRBJ1-5. TRBV21-1 is classified as a pseudogene. The CDR3 DNA sequence: TGTGCCAGCAGCACTCCCCAGAGAGATCAGCCCCAGCATTTT. Translating gives CASSTPQRDQPQHF.